One and the same sample provided the 21 T cell receptor beta chains below, sequenced in a study of CD8+ T cells in alopecia areata. Documented treatment: oral pan-JAK inhibitor, 5-10 mg twice daily. Sequencing used cDNA as its template, made by extracting RNA and reverse transcribing it. The table came from immunoSEQ multiplex PCR; TCRdb's copy has only in-frame clones and leaves some out. The table records about 110,000 clones, around 54% of them present only once. Sequences were derived from CD4+ T cells sorted from blood, sampled at week 24, from a patient treated with tofacitinib. The source of these receptors is a human donor with alopecia areata.

The gene calls are TRBV10-3 and TRBJ2-5; perhaps TRBD2 as D (5 bases). V was shortened by 8 bases and J by 5 bases, with 15 bases between the two germline ends. The CDR3 has 13 amino acids. Germline-derived CDR1 and CDR2 are ENHRY and SYGVKD. CDR3 nucleotides: TGTGCCATCTCCGGGATAAGCTTTGAGACCCAGTACTTC. Protein product: CAISGISFETQYF.

The V and J genes are TRBV5-1 and TRBJ1-1; D gene unclear. The CDR3 has 14 residues. CDR1 is SGHRS, CDR2 YFSETQ, per germline. Trimming removed 4 bases from V and 1 base from J, with 11 bases in between. The chain's CDR3 is CASSLPIGNTEAFF. DNA of the CDR3: TGCGCCAGCAGCCTGCCTATAGGGAACACTGAAGCTTTCTTT. The full variable domain, with the rest looked up from reference TRBV5-1 and TRBJ1-1, is KAGVTQTPRYLIKTRGQQVTLSCSPISGHRSVSWYQQTPGQGLQFLFEYFSETQRNKGNFPGRFSGRQFSNSRSEMNVSTLELGDSALYLCASSLPIGNTEAFFGQGTRLTVV.

This clone showed up just a few times. The gene calls are TRBV27 and TRBJ1-6; D is unresolved. The V gene lost 2 bases and the J gene lost 9 bases, with 11 bases spanning the gap. Germline V gene lookup returns CDR1 MNHEY and CDR2 SMNVEV (reference sequence). This CDR3 spans 14 amino acids. CDR3 residues: CASSLVPDASPLHF. The CDR3 coding sequence is TGTGCCAGCAGTTTAGTTCCGGACGCTTCACCCCTCCACTTT.

This chain connects TRBV7-2 to TRBJ2-5; TRBD2 is a possible D gene (5 bases). The germline CDR1 and CDR2 sequences are SGHTA and FQGNSA. There are 12 residues in the CDR3. V was pared by 5 bases and J by 7 bases, with 11 bases between. In DNA, the CDR3 is TGTGCCAGCAGCGATGACGGAGGGACCCAGTACTTC. This gives the protein CASSDDGGTQYF.

The rearrangement links TRBV29-1 to TRBJ2-5; no definite D call. The CDR3 is made up of 12 amino acids. Germline CDR1 reads SQVTM; CDR2 reads ANQGSEA. V lost 2 bases to trimming and J lost 5 bases, with 9 bases between them. This CDR3 reads CSVEMGAETQYF. DNA for the CDR3: TGCAGCGTTGAAATGGGTGCGGAGACCCAGTACTTC.

The chain has TRBV29-1 and TRBJ2-3, with 7 bases that match TRBD1. Germline assignment: CDR1 SQVTM and CDR2 ANQGSEA. With V trimmed by 7 bases and J by 5 bases, 18 bases remained unmatched. This CDR3 spans 16 amino acids. The CDR3: CSARMQQGSKVDTQYF. Written as DNA, the CDR3 is TGCAGCGCCAGGATGCAACAGGGGAGTAAAGTAGATACGCAGTATTTT.

This clone showed up just a few times. V usage is TRBV7-6 and J usage is TRBJ1-5; 7 nucleotides agree with TRBD1. The J segment lost 5 bases and the V segment lost 1 base, leaving 5 bases of the junction unmatched. Germline CDR1 SGHVS, CDR2 FNYEAQ. The CDR3 is 15 residues long. The DNA for the CDR3 is TGTGCCAGCAGCTTAGAGACAGGGCCCTATCAGCCCCAGCATTTT. This translates into CASSLETGPYQPQHF.

In this sample, this clone turned up a few times. The CDR3 loop is CASSIWSGGNQPQHF. The CDR3 DNA reads TGTGCCAGTAGTATCTGGTCAGGGGGCAATCAGCCCCAGCATTTT. The chain employs TRBV19 and TRBJ1-5, with a weak D call TRBD1 (6 bases). The germline V gene encodes CDR1 LNHDA and CDR2 SQIVND (reference sequence). V was cut by 3 bases and J by 2 bases, with 11 bases left in between. There are 15 residues in the CDR3.

The rearrangement uses TRBV18 and TRBJ1-4; D call uncertain. The CDR3 is made up of 15 amino acids. The ends were cut back, 5 bases at V and 2 bases at J, with 12 bases in the middle. The germline V gene encodes CDR1 KGHSH and CDR2 LQKENI. CDR3 amino acids: CASSAPGGTNEKLFF. DNA for the CDR3: TGTGCCAGCTCAGCCCCCGGAGGTACTAATGAAAAACTGTTTTTT.

Details on this clone: The same CDR3 can be traced to other DNA sequences in this sample. The chain has TRBV2 and TRBJ2-5, with D unclear. Trimming shortened V by 6 bases and J by 5 bases, and 7 bases separated the two germline ends. Germline CDR1 is SNHLY and CDR2 is FYNNEI. The CDR3 loop spans 11 amino acids. The CDR3 spells CASSLEETQYF. The DNA for the CDR3 is TGTGCCAGCAGCCTAGAGGAGACCCAGTACTTC.

This clone occurred a few times. The chain is built from TRBV2 and TRBJ2-2; D is undetermined. Germline V CDR1 and CDR2: SNHLY, FYNNEI. This CDR3 contains 12 residues. V lost 7 bases to trimming and J lost 6 bases, with 9 bases between them. The CDR3 loop is CASMGMAGELFF. DNA for the CDR3: TGTGCCAGCATGGGGATGGCCGGGGAGCTGTTTTTT.

The V gene is TRBV10-3, the J gene TRBJ2-5; no clear D gene. V was clipped by 1 base and J by 3 bases, with 9 bases between them. The CDR3 spans 14 residues. In germline, CDR1 is ENHRY, CDR2 SYGVKD. CDR3 in amino acids: CAISEFSAKETQYF. The CDR3 DNA follows: TGTGCCATCAGTGAGTTTTCGGCAAAAGAGACCCAGTACTTC.

The J gene is TRBJ2-1, the V gene TRBV7-2; D perhaps matches TRBD1 (6 bases). The germline CDR1 and CDR2 sequences are SGHTA and FQGNSA. V lost 4 bases to trimming and J lost 3 bases, with 10 bases between them. The CDR3 is 14 amino acids. CDR3 DNA: TGTGCCAGCAGCTCAGGGGCTGGCTACAATGAGCAGTTCTTC. Its translation is CASSSGAGYNEQFF.

This clone has just a few counts. The V gene is TRBV4-1, the J gene TRBJ2-1; 9 nucleotides align to TRBD1. V was pared by 0 bases and J by 4 bases, with 1 base of the junction left unmatched. The CDR3 runs 15 residues. Germline CDR1 and CDR2: MGHRA and YSYEKL. This chain's CDR3 is CASSQETGGYNEQFF. The CDR3 nucleotides are TGCGCCAGCAGCCAAGAGACAGGGGGTTACAATGAGCAGTTCTTC.

This clone was seen a handful of times. The V call is TRBV7-2, the J call TRBJ2-4, with TRBD2 matching over 9 bases. Per the germline V gene, CDR1 is SGHTA and CDR2 is FQGNSA. Losses at the gene ends were 3 bases for V and 0 bases for J; bases not matched to a gene: 0. The CDR3 covers 15 residues. The CDR3 reads CASSFSGGAKNIQYF. The CDR3 nucleotides read TGTGCCAGCAGCTTTAGCGGGGGAGCCAAAAACATTCAGTACTTC.

The rearrangement links TRBV30 to TRBJ2-1; possible D gene TRBD2, 6 bases. With 0 bases removed from V and 0 bases from J, the gap between germline ends came to 15 bases. This CDR3 is built from 17 residues. From germline, CDR1 is GTSNPN and CDR2 SVGIG (reference sequence). The CDR3 loop is CAWSVSSGLSSYNEQFF. CDR3 nucleotides: TGTGCCTGGAGTGTTTCGAGCGGGCTTAGCTCCTACAATGAGCAGTTCTTC.

This clone was found a few times. V is TRBV10-3 and J is TRBJ1-2; the D gene is possibly TRBD1 (6 bases). Trimming removed 7 bases at V and 3 bases at J, with 9 bases between. Germline CDR1 is ENHRY and CDR2 is SYGVKD. CDR3 size: 12 residues. The CDR3: CAINSGDYGYTF. The CDR3, as DNA: TGTGCCATCAATTCAGGGGACTATGGCTACACCTTC.

This clone was observed a single time. The chain carries TRBV5-1 and TRBJ2-5; 7 bases line up with TRBD1. V trimming: 0 bases; J trimming: 3 bases; junction bases outside the gene matches: 2. The CDR3 spans 14 residues. Germline V gene lookup returns CDR1 SGHRS and CDR2 YFSETQ. The CDR3 DNA reads TGCGCCAGCAGCTTGGTCCAGGGGGAAGAGACCCAGTACTTC. This sequence encodes CASSLVQGEETQYF.

This clone was seen just once. The genes are TRBV7-8 and TRBJ2-1; the match to TRBD2 covers 10 bases. V lost 5 bases to trimming and J lost 6 bases; unmatched junction nucleotides: 7. CDR3 size: 15 residues. Germline CDR1 reads SGHVS; CDR2 reads FQNEAQ. The CDR3 sequence: CASSTLTSGVNEQFF. The DNA for the CDR3 is TGTGCCAGCAGCACACTAACTAGCGGGGTCAATGAGCAGTTCTTC. The full variable domain, rest sourced from reference TRBV7-8 and TRBJ2-1, is GAGVSQSPRYKVAKRGQDVALRCDPISGHVSLFWYQQALGQGPEFLTYFQNEAQLDKSGLPSDRFFAERPEGSVSTLKIQRTQQEDSAVYLCASSTLTSGVNEQFFGPGTRLTVL.

The chain employs TRBV5-1 and TRBJ2-1; D call uncertain. Germline V CDR1 and CDR2: SGHRS, YFSETQ. This CDR3 region has 13 residues. V lost 4 bases to trimming and J lost 8 bases, with 13 bases between them. The CDR3 DNA sequence: TGCGCCAGCAGCCCACAAGTCCAAGATGAGCAGTTCTTC. This sequence encodes CASSPQVQDEQFF.

The gene calls are TRBV27 and TRBJ1-5, with D possibly being TRBD1 (5 bases). Germline-derived CDR1 and CDR2 are MNHEY and SMNVEV (reference sequence). The CDR3 totals 15 residues. V was pared by 5 bases and J by 5 bases, with 16 bases between. The CDR3 loop is CASSVGQGGYQPQHF. CDR3 bases: TGTGCCAGCAGTGTAGGCCAGGGTGGTTATCAGCCCCAGCATTTT.